Shown below are 10 T cell receptor beta chains from a single sample sequenced in a study of cytomegalovirus exposure and HLA in healthy donors. The PCR used 60 Vbeta and 13 Jbeta primers. This table comes from immunoSEQ multiplex PCR, and its TCRdb copy is limited to in-frame clones, with some not included. The sample yields 140,000 to 150,000 clones, about 75% seen once. Sequencing used PBMCs. These receptors all come from a woman aged 25 to 39 in good health and CMV-seronegative.

The chain links TRBV7-9 to TRBJ2-3; a weak D match, TRBD2 (7 bases). The CDR3 loop spans 17 amino acids. Germline CDR1 reads SEHNR; CDR2 reads FQNEAQ (reference sequence). Trimming removed 1 base from V and 0 bases from J, with 14 bases in between. This CDR3 reads CASSLGEGVVSTDTQYF. For the CDR3, the DNA is TGTGCCAGCAGCTTAGGGGAGGGGGTAGTAAGCACAGATACGCAGTATTTT.

This clone has a single count. The chain couples TRBV2 to TRBJ2-7; D is ambiguous. Germline lookup yields CDR1 SNHLY and CDR2 FYNNEI. Trimming removed 5 bases at V and 6 bases at J, with 17 bases between. This CDR3 is 14 amino acids long. The chain's CDR3 is CASSSVELIREQYF. The CDR3 DNA sequence: TGTGCCAGCAGTTCCGTGGAGCTGATTCGCGAGCAGTACTTC.

Only one count was recorded for this clone. The chain uses TRBV6-5 and TRBJ1-1; 9 bases match TRBD1. CDR1 MNHEY and CDR2 SVGAGI come from the germline V gene. There are 15 residues in the CDR3. V gave up 4 bases and J gave up 4 bases; unmatched junction bases: 7. The CDR3 coding sequence is TGTGCCAGCAGTTTTTCCTTGACAGGGGGCACTGAAGCTTTCTTT. Protein: CASSFSLTGGTEAFF.

Only one count was recorded for this clone. The chain has TRBV4-1 and TRBJ2-7; the D gene is possibly TRBD1 (5 bases). The length of the CDR3 is 15 residues. The germline V gene has CDR1 MGHRA and CDR2 YSYEKL. V lost 4 bases to trimming and J lost 1 base, with 14 bases between them. CDR3 sequence reads: CASSPQGSRSYEQYF. CDR3 DNA sequence: TGCGCCAGCAGCCCTCAGGGCTCTCGATCCTACGAGCAGTACTTC.

The chain has TRBV5-6 and TRBJ2-7; 10 nucleotides match TRBD2. CDR1 and CDR2 from the germline V gene are SGHDT and YYEEEE. This CDR3 has 17 amino acids. The J segment lost 3 bases and the V segment lost 0 bases, leaving 9 bases of the junction unmatched. The CDR3 spells CASSLAWLAGANYEQYF. The DNA of the CDR3 is TGTGCCAGCAGCTTGGCCTGGCTAGCGGGGGCTAACTACGAGCAGTACTTC.

DNA of the CDR3: TGTGCCAGTAGTATTACGGGGGGGCGTTACAATGAGCAGTTCTTC. This gives the protein CASSITGGRYNEQFF. V and J are TRBV19 and TRBJ2-1; 8 bases fit TRBD2. The V and J ends lost 3 bases and 4 bases, in that order; junction bases with no gene match: 5. There are 15 residues in the CDR3. Per the germline V gene, CDR1 is LNHDA and CDR2 is SQIVND (reference sequence).

The chain recombines TRBV7-3 with TRBJ1-2, with a possible D match to TRBD1 (6 bases). The CDR3 is 15 residues long. Trimming took 5 bases from V and 7 from J, leaving 20 bases between them. Germline lookup yields CDR1 SGHTA and CDR2 FQGTGA. The CDR3 nucleotides are TGTGCCAGCAGCCTAGATAGGACAGATTGGCTTGGCTACACCTTC. It codes for CASSLDRTDWLGYTF.

The CDR3 loop is CASSPSGLGRESGYTF. The CDR3 region has the DNA TGCGCCAGCAGCCCGTCAGGGTTAGGGCGGGAGAGTGGCTACACCTTC. The V and J genes are TRBV5-1 and TRBJ1-2; maybe TRBD1 (5 bases). V dropped 4 bases and J dropped 7 bases, with 23 bases sitting between them. The CDR3 consists of 16 residues. Per the germline V gene, CDR1 is SGHRS and CDR2 is YFSETQ.

The V call is TRBV28, the J call TRBJ1-5; the match to TRBD1 covers 10 bases. The CDR3 spans 15 residues. Germline V CDR1 and CDR2: MDHEN, SYDVKM. V gave up 6 bases and J gave up 11 bases; unmatched junction bases: 13. The CDR3 region is CASSRRTGGIGSQHF. The CDR3 nucleotides are TGTGCCAGCAGCCGACGGACAGGGGGGATTGGGTCCCAGCATTTT.

J is TRBJ1-1 and V is TRBV5-1, with unresolved D. The CDR3 is made up of 13 amino acids. Germline V gives CDR1 SGHRS, CDR2 YFSETQ. The V and J ends lost 1 base and 3 bases respectively, with 7 bases between them. CDR3 sequence reads: CASSLKQDTEAFF. The CDR3 DNA is TGCGCCAGCAGCTTGAAGCAGGACACTGAAGCTTTCTTT.